These T cell receptor beta chains were read from a single sample in a study of blood T cells in healthy people across ages. TCRdb reanalysed the 5' RACE reads using MiXCR and keeps one entry per CDR3 protein. The sample has some 780,000 distinct CDR3 sequences, roughly 56% seen once. Sequences were obtained from blood. These receptors originate from a man aged 35 to 55 in good health. Each CDR3 is given with its conserved first and last residue. The D gene is left open where the match is weak. A clone size is listed for some rows: how often the clone was seen (once, few, many), or a class if it is expanded.

J: TRBJ2-7; D: TRBD2; size: .; V: TRBV6-1; CDR3: CASRPGLADSYEQYF; DNA: TGTGCCAGCAGACCCGGACTAGCGGACTCCTACGAGCAGTACTTC
J: TRBJ2-3; D: .; size: few; V: TRBV7-2; CDR3: CASSENMRGGQYF; DNA: TGTGCCAGCAGCGAGAATATGAGGGGTGGGCAGTATTTT
J: TRBJ2-7; D: TRBD2; size: once; V: TRBV7-9; CDR3: CASRGSGGYEQYF; DNA: TGTGCCAGCAGGGGGAGCGGGGGCTACGAGCAGTACTTC
J: TRBJ2-1; D: .; size: .; V: TRBV6-5; CDR3: CASSYSLVNEQFF; DNA: TGTGCCAGCAGTTACTCGTTGGTCAATGAGCAGTTCTTC
J: TRBJ1-6; D: .; size: .; V: TRBV18; CDR3: CASSPVQGDSPLHF; DNA: TGTGCCAGCTCACCCGTACAGGGTGATTCACCCCTCCACTTT
J: TRBJ1-2; D: .; size: few; V: TRBV15; CDR3: CATSRDVSGGRGRYTF; DNA: TGTGCCACCAGCAGAGATGTCAGTGGGGGACGGGGTCGCTACACCTTC
J: TRBJ2-7; D: TRBD1; size: few; V: TRBV5-1; CDR3: CASSGTDRGTYEQYF; DNA: TGCGCCAGCAGCGGAACCGACAGGGGAACCTACGAGCAGTACTTC
J: TRBJ1-2; D: .; size: once; V: TRBV28; CDR3: CASSLSLDYYGYTF; DNA: TGTGCCAGCAGTTTATCCCTAGACTACTATGGCTACACCTTC
J: TRBJ1-1; D: .; size: once; V: TRBV25-1; CDR3: CASSDLFGSEAFF; DNA: TGTGCCAGCAGTGACTTATTTGGATCTGAAGCTTTCTTT
J: TRBJ2-5; D: .; size: .; V: TRBV5-1; CDR3: CASSLALNNEQYF; DNA: TGCGCCAGCAGTCTGGCTCTAAACAATGAGCAGTACTTC
J: TRBJ2-3; D: .; size: .; V: TRBV20-1; CDR3: CSARPAPSDTQYF; DNA: TGCAGTGCTAGGCCCGCCCCCTCAGATACGCAGTATTTT
J: TRBJ2-5; D: .; size: .; V: TRBV6-1; CDR3: CASRGGGRETQYF; DNA: TGTGCCAGCAGGGGGGGAGGACGAGAGACCCAGTACTTC
J: TRBJ2-7; D: TRBD2; size: .; V: TRBV20-1; CDR3: CSARGLYYNEQYF; DNA: TGCAGTGCTAGGGGACTATACTACAATGAGCAGTACTTC
J: TRBJ2-1; D: .; size: .; V: TRBV4-2; CDR3: CASSQDLSSNEQFF; DNA: TGTGCCAGCAGCCAAGACTTATCTAGTAATGAGCAGTTCTTC
J: TRBJ1-2; D: .; size: .; V: TRBV12-3/TRBV12-4; CDR3: CASSLMLLTDGYTF; DNA: TGTGCCAGCAGTTTAATGTTGTTGACGGATGGCTACACCTTC
J: TRBJ2-3; D: .; size: .; V: TRBV20-1; CDR3: CSAIPVADTQYF; DNA: TGCAGTGCTATTCCCGTTGCAGATACGCAGTATTTT
J: TRBJ2-7; D: TRBD1; size: .; V: TRBV27; CDR3: CASSRFSGTGFGEQYF; DNA: TGTGCCAGCAGCCGTTTCTCCGGGACAGGGTTCGGCGAGCAGTACTTC
J: TRBJ1-5; D: .; size: few; V: TRBV2; CDR3: CASSEARPGIPNQPQHF; DNA: TGTGCCAGCAGTGAAGCGCGGCCAGGGATCCCCAATCAGCCCCAGCATTTT
J: TRBJ2-1; D: .; size: .; V: TRBV12-3/TRBV12-4; CDR3: CASSLGGTDNIVQFF; DNA: TGTGCCAGCAGTTTAGGGGGGACCGATAATATCGTGCAGTTCTTC
J: TRBJ2-2; D: .; size: .; V: TRBV12-3/TRBV12-4; CDR3: CASKDQNTGELFF; DNA: TGTGCCAGCAAAGATCAGAACACCGGGGAGCTGTTTTTT
J: TRBJ2-3; D: .; size: .; V: TRBV14; CDR3: CASSQENFFIDTQYF; DNA: TGTGCCAGCAGCCAAGAAAACTTTTTCATAGATACGCAGTATTTT
J: TRBJ2-7; D: TRBD1; size: few; V: TRBV29-1; CDR3: CSVNRPTGTARGEQYF; DNA: TGCAGCGTTAATCGCCCGACCGGGACAGCCCGGGGCGAGCAGTACTTC
J: TRBJ2-6; D: .; size: .; V: TRBV3-1; CDR3: CASSGGLFLSSGANVLTF; DNA: TGTGCCAGCAGTGGGGGACTTTTCCTTAGCTCTGGGGCCAACGTCCTGACTTTC
J: TRBJ2-2; D: .; size: .; V: TRBV15; CDR3: CATSRGANTGELFF; DNA: TGTGCCACCTCTCGTGGGGCGAACACCGGGGAGCTGTTTTTT
J: TRBJ2-1; D: .; size: few; V: TRBV20-1; CDR3: CSATKSNEQFF; DNA: TGCAGTGCGACCAAGAGTAATGAGCAGTTCTTC
J: TRBJ2-7; D: TRBD2; size: .; V: TRBV12-3/TRBV12-4; CDR3: CASSSPGLADYEQYF; DNA: TGTGCCAGCAGTTCCCCGGGACTAGCGGACTACGAGCAGTACTTC
J: TRBJ2-3; D: .; size: .; V: TRBV10-3; CDR3: CAISEGVEATDTQYF; DNA: TGTGCCATCAGTGAAGGGGTAGAAGCGACAGATACGCAGTATTTT
J: TRBJ2-1; D: .; size: .; V: TRBV12-3/TRBV12-4; CDR3: CAGSSMRLGSYNEQFF; DNA: TGTGCCGGCAGTTCAATGCGACTCGGCTCCTACAATGAGCAGTTCTTC
J: TRBJ2-7; D: .; size: .; V: TRBV29-1; CDR3: CSVSRDGTYEQYF; DNA: TGCAGCGTCTCCCGGGACGGTACCTACGAGCAGTACTTC
J: TRBJ2-2; D: TRBD1; size: few; V: TRBV13; CDR3: CASSPSRQGSNTGELFF; DNA: TGTGCCAGCAGCCCCTCCCGACAGGGGTCTAACACCGGGGAGCTGTTTTTT
J: TRBJ2-3; D: .; size: few; V: TRBV15; CDR3: CATSLRGGAADTQYF; DNA: TGTGCCACCAGCCTCCGGGGTGGCGCCGCAGATACGCAGTATTTT
J: TRBJ2-7; D: .; size: few; V: TRBV9; CDR3: CASSVGAVPVYEQYF; DNA: TGTGCCAGCAGCGTAGGAGCGGTCCCGGTCTACGAGCAGTACTTC
J: TRBJ2-1; D: .; size: .; V: TRBV7-2; CDR3: CASSLSGLSSYNEQFF; DNA: TGTGCCAGCAGCTTATCTGGACTGAGCTCCTACAATGAGCAGTTCTTC
J: TRBJ2-5; D: TRBD2; size: .; V: TRBV7-7; CDR3: CASSPRSGGAVETQYF; DNA: TGTGCTAGCAGCCCCCGGAGCGGGGGGGCCGTGGAGACCCAGTACTTC
J: TRBJ1-5; D: .; size: .; V: TRBV28; CDR3: CASKLDNQPQHF; DNA: TGTGCCAGCAAACTAGATAATCAGCCCCAGCATTTT
J: TRBJ2-7; D: TRBD2; size: few; V: TRBV27; CDR3: CASSVPGGRGEQYF; DNA: TGTGCCAGCAGTGTCCCGGGAGGGAGAGGCGAGCAGTACTTC
J: TRBJ2-5; D: TRBD2; size: .; V: TRBV5-1; CDR3: CASSSGGGRETQYF; DNA: TGCGCCAGCAGCTCAGGCGGGGGACGAGAGACCCAGTACTTC
J: TRBJ2-1; D: TRBD2; size: few; V: TRBV4-2; CDR3: CASSFRGDNNEQFF; DNA: TGTGCCAGCAGCTTCCGGGGGGATAACAATGAGCAGTTCTTC
J: TRBJ1-1; D: .; size: .; V: TRBV30; CDR3: CAWSVPQRREGTEAFF; DNA: TGTGCCTGGAGTGTACCCCAAAGGAGGGAGGGCACTGAAGCTTTCTTT